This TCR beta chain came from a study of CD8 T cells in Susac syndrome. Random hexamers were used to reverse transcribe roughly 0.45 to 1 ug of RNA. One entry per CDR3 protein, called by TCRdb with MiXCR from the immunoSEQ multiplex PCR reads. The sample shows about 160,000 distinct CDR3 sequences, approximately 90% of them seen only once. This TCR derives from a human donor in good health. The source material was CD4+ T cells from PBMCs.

Written as DNA, the CDR3 is TGCAGTGCTCGCGGGACAGCTGGCAATCAGCCCCAGCATTTT. Protein sequence: CSARGTAGNQPQHF. The chain recombines TRBV20-1 with TRBJ1-5; 7 bases line up with TRBD1. Germline V lookup: CDR1 DFQATT, CDR2 SNEGSKA (reference sequence). The CDR3 has 14 residues. V shed 5 bases and J 2 bases; nucleotides not matched to a gene: 6.